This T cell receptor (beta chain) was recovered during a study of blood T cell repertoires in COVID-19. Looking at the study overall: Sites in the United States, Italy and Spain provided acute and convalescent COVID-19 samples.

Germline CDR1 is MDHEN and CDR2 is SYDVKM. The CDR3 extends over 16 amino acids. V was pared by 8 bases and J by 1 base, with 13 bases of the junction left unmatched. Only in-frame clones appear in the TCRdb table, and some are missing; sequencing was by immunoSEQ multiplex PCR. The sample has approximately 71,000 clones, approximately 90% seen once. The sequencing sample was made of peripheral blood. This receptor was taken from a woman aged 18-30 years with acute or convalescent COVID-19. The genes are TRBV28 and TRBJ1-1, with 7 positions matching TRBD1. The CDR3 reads CASDTTGQIRNTEAFF. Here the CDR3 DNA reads TGTGCCAGCGATACGACAGGGCAAATCAGGAACACTGAAGCTTTCTTT.